Below, 27 T cell receptor beta chains from the same sample are listed, as sequenced in a study of blood T cell repertoires in COVID-19 (dated by TCRdb to about 2020). The library relied on the immunoSEQ multiplex PCR assay. TCRdb carries this immuneACCESS record with in-frame sequences only. Its versions omit some clonotypes, under half of them owing to an unresolved V gene in the studies checked, with the rest unexplained. The sample profile shows 150,000 to 200,000 clones; roughly 77% of them were found once. Of the sample, less than 20% is held by the ten largest clones. The material sequenced was PBMCs or T cells enriched from blood (not recorded which). The receptors were sampled from a woman between 45 and 65 years old with acute COVID-19.

This clone was picked up many times. The chain recombines TRBV19 with TRBJ1-1; 9 bases line up with TRBD1. The CDR3 length is 14 residues. V shed 3 bases and J 11 bases; nucleotides not matched to a gene: 10. Germline assignment: CDR1 LNHDA and CDR2 SQIVND (reference sequence). CDR3 in amino acids: CASSIGTGTGLAFF. The CDR3 bases are TGTGCCAGTAGTATCGGGACAGGGACGGGTCTGGCTTTCTTT.

The genes are TRBV5-4 and TRBJ1-1; 8 bases match TRBD1. The length of the CDR3 is 15 residues. After removal of 0 bases from V and 3 bases from J, the junction contained 4 bases not matched to a gene. Germline V gives CDR1 SGHNT, CDR2 YYREEE (reference sequence). The CDR3 loop reads CASSLASRGHTEAFF. CDR3 sequence (DNA): TGTGCCAGCAGCTTGGCCAGCAGGGGGCACACTGAAGCTTTCTTT.

This chain links TRBV10-2 with TRBJ1-5; TRBD1 matches 8 bases. CDR1 WSHSY and CDR2 SAAADI come from the germline V gene. This CDR3 is built from 15 residues. Unmatched junction bases numbered 6, after V lost 2 bases and J lost 6 bases. This chain's CDR3 is CASSERQGASQPQHF. The CDR3 region has the DNA TGCGCCAGCAGTGAGAGGCAGGGGGCGAGTCAGCCCCAGCATTTT.

This chain joins TRBV6-5 and TRBJ1-2; D may be TRBD1 (6 bases). The CDR3 runs 15 residues. The germline CDR1 and CDR2 sequences are MNHEY and SVGAGI. V was pared by 4 bases and J by 6 bases, with 18 bases between. The CDR3 DNA sequence: TGTGCCAGCAGTTTACGGTCAGGGGCGCCAAATGGCTACACCTTC. It specifies CASSLRSGAPNGYTF.

The chain uses TRBV19 and TRBJ1-3, with a weak D call TRBD1 (5 bases). V lost 7 bases and J lost 0, with 10 bases in between. The CDR3 totals 14 residues. In germline, CDR1 is LNHDA, CDR2 SQIVND (reference sequence). For the CDR3, the DNA is TGTGCCAGTAAGCAGGGCCTCTCTGGAAACACCATATATTTT. It encodes CASKQGLSGNTIYF.

The CDR3 bases are TGTGCCAGCAGAGAAGGGGTTGGCTACACCTTC. Its protein is CASREGVGYTF. This rearrangement joins TRBV6-4 to TRBJ1-2; TRBD1 might be the D (5 bases). The CDR3 contains 11 residues. Germline CDR1 and CDR2: MRHNA and SNTAGT. V lost 6 bases, J lost 7 bases, and 9 bases lay in between.

This clone was seen more than once but under ten times. The chain couples TRBV11-1 to TRBJ2-1; TRBD2 agrees at 7 bases. V was pared by 6 bases and J by 3 bases, with 5 bases of the junction left unmatched. The CDR3 contains 14 residues. Germline assignment: CDR1 SGHAT and CDR2 FQDESV (reference sequence). The CDR3 sequence is CASSQRGNYNEQFF. DNA for the CDR3: TGTGCCAGCAGTCAGCGGGGAAACTACAATGAGCAGTTCTTC. The full variable domain, completed using reference TRBV11-1 and TRBJ2-1, is EAEVAQSPRYKITEKSQAVAFWCDPISGHATLYWYRQILGQGPELLVQFQDESVVDDSQLPKDRFSAERLKGVDSTLKIQPAELGDSAMYLCASSQRGNYNEQFFGPGTRLTVL.

The chain uses TRBV5-1 and TRBJ1-1, with TRBD1 matching 9 bases. The V and J ends lost 0 bases and 3 bases, in that order; junction bases with no gene match: 6. CDR1 is SGHRS and CDR2 is YFSETQ in the germline V gene. The length of the CDR3 is 16 residues. The CDR3 nucleotides read TGCGCCAGCAGCTTGGGGACAGGGGCGACGGACACTGAAGCTTTCTTT. It yields the protein CASSLGTGATDTEAFF. The full variable domain, completed using reference TRBV5-1 and TRBJ1-1, is KAGVTQTPRYLIKTRGQQVTLSCSPISGHRSVSWYQQTPGQGLQFLFEYFSETQRNKGNFPGRFSGRQFSNSRSEMNVSTLELGDSALYLCASSLGTGATDTEAFFGQGTRLTVV.

DNA for the CDR3: TGTGCCACCCGACAGAACACCGGGGAGCTGTTTTTT. Residues: CATRQNTGELFF. V gene TRBV24-1 combines with J gene TRBJ2-2; D remains ambiguous. Trimming pared 9 bases from V and 1 base from J, leaving 5 bases between. Germline lookup yields CDR1 KGHDR and CDR2 SFDVKD. This CDR3 has 12 amino acids.

The rearrangement links TRBV12-3 or TRBV12-4 to TRBJ2-5; unclear D gene. The CDR3 is made up of 12 amino acids. The ends were cut back, 6 bases at V and 5 bases at J, with 10 bases in the middle. In DNA, the CDR3 is TGTGCCAGCAGCAAACAACAGGAGACCCAGTACTTC. This codes for CASSKQQETQYF.

This clone was seen more than once but under ten times. This chain uses TRBV28 with TRBJ1-5, with 8 bases fitting TRBD1. Per germline, CDR1 MDHEN and CDR2 SYDVKM. CDR3 size: 16 residues. V lost 4 bases to trimming and J lost 5 bases; unmatched junction nucleotides: 10. CDR3 sequence: CASSSYYGQGYQPQHF. In DNA, the CDR3 is TGTGCCAGCAGTTCCTATTACGGACAGGGATATCAGCCCCAGCATTTT.

J is TRBJ1-5 and V is TRBV2; D gene ambiguous. CDR3 length: 12 residues. Germline CDR1 reads SNHLY; CDR2 reads FYNNEI. V lost 4 bases and J lost 7, with 8 bases in between. CDR3 sequence (DNA): TGTGCCAGCAGTGGGACGGGGCAGCCCCAGCATTTT. Protein product: CASSGTGQPQHF.

In DNA form, the CDR3 reads TGTGCCACAGGGGATAATTCACCCCTCCACTTT. Translated, it gives CATGDNSPLHF. This chain uses TRBV28 with TRBJ1-6, with D perhaps TRBD1 (6 bases). From germline, CDR1 is MDHEN and CDR2 SYDVKM. Trimming stripped 10 bases from V and 5 bases from J, with 6 bases between. This CDR3 is built from 11 residues.

This chain connects TRBV7-2 to TRBJ1-4, with D unclear. Germline CDR1 reads SGHTA; CDR2 reads FQGNSA. CDR3 length: 14 amino acids. Trimming cost V 1 base and J 5 bases, with 8 bases left between them. The DNA for the CDR3 is TGTGCCAGCAGCTTAGTGAAACGGAATGAAAAACTGTTTTTT. The encoded protein is CASSLVKRNEKLFF.

The chain links TRBV5-6 to TRBJ1-3; 8 bases are a match to TRBD1. Losses at the gene ends were 3 bases for V and 2 bases for J; bases not matched to a gene: 4. Germline CDR1 and CDR2: SGHDT and YYEEEE. The length of the CDR3 is 15 residues. The chain's CDR3 is CASSYQGAAGNTIYF. In DNA form, the CDR3 reads TGTGCCAGCAGCTATCAGGGGGCAGCTGGAAACACCATATATTTT.

The chain has TRBV7-3 and TRBJ2-1, with 10 bases lining up with TRBD2. The length of the CDR3 is 14 residues. The germline gives CDR1 SGHTA, CDR2 FQGTGA. V lost 4 bases and J lost 8; bases outside the gene matches: 5. The CDR3 sequence: CASSSAGGPYEQFF. The DNA of the CDR3 is TGTGCCAGCAGCTCAGCGGGGGGGCCCTATGAGCAGTTCTTC.

The chain links TRBV25-1 to TRBJ1-2, with D possibly being TRBD1 (5 bases). The CDR3 totals 13 residues. Trimming stripped 2 bases from V and 5 bases from J, with 9 bases between. Germline loops: CDR1 MGHDK, CDR2 SYGVNS. This chain's CDR3 is CASSERQGYGYTF. In DNA, the CDR3 is TGTGCCAGCAGTGAAAGGCAGGGTTATGGCTACACCTTC.

The chain has TRBV28 and TRBJ1-2, with no clear D. V lost 2 bases and J lost 8, with 6 bases in between. The germline gives CDR1 MDHEN, CDR2 SYDVKM. There are 11 residues in the CDR3. CDR3 DNA: TGTGCCAGCAGTTTAGGGCCGGGCTACACCTTC. This codes for CASSLGPGYTF.

V is TRBV5-5 and J is TRBJ1-5, with D possibly TRBD1 on 5 matching bases. The V end lost 3 bases, the J end lost 7 bases, and 14 bases lay between the germline ends. Germline CDR1 reads SGHKS; CDR2 reads YYEKEE (reference sequence). This CDR3 region has 14 residues. As DNA, the CDR3 is TGTGCCAGCAGCTGGGGGGGTACTGGCCAGCCCCAGCATTTT. Protein sequence: CASSWGGTGQPQHF.

This rearrangement joins TRBV15 to TRBJ1-5; TRBD1 aligns across 9 bases. V gave up 8 bases and J gave up 0 bases; unmatched junction bases: 8. Germline V CDR1 and CDR2: LNHNV, YYDKDF (reference sequence). This CDR3 has 16 amino acids. The CDR3: CATSGQGSYSNQPQHF. CDR3 coding DNA: TGTGCCACCTCAGGACAGGGGAGTTATAGCAATCAGCCCCAGCATTTT.

This clone has more than one count but fewer than ten. The J gene is TRBJ1-3, the V gene TRBV29-1; the D is unclear. Germline CDR1 and CDR2: SQVTM and ANQGSEA. The V end lost 4 bases, the J end lost 0 bases, and 7 bases lay between the germline ends. This CDR3 comprises 13 residues. The CDR3 region is CSVVDNSGNTIYF. DNA for the CDR3: TGCAGCGTTGTCGACAACTCTGGAAACACCATATATTTT.

This chain connects TRBV6-5 to TRBJ2-1; D unclear. CDR3 length: 13 amino acids. Germline V lookup: CDR1 MNHEY, CDR2 SVGAGI. V was shortened by 2 bases and J by 10 bases, with 12 bases between the two germline ends. The CDR3, as DNA: TGTGCCAGCAGTTACAACGACAATCGCGAGCAGTTCTTC. Residues: CASSYNDNREQFF.

J is TRBJ2-5 and V is TRBV5-4; 15 bases are a match to TRBD2. In germline, CDR1 is SGHNT, CDR2 YYREEE (reference sequence). CDR3 length: 18 residues. The V and J ends lost 4 bases and 6 bases, in that order; junction bases with no gene match: 13. The CDR3 DNA is TGTGCCAGCAGCGGAGGAAGTGGACTAGCGGGGGGGCCCAAGACCCAGTACTTC. Protein product: CASSGGSGLAGGPKTQYF.

This chain joins TRBV12-3 or TRBV12-4 and TRBJ1-5; TRBD1 aligns across 7 bases. The CDR3 is 13 amino acids. With 5 bases clipped from V and 4 bases from J, the junction kept 2 bases outside the gene matches. CDR3 loop: CASSRQGNQPQHF. The CDR3 nucleotides read TGTGCCAGCAGTCGACAGGGAAATCAGCCCCAGCATTTT.

V usage is TRBV5-1 and J usage is TRBJ1-1; weak D call: TRBD1 (6 bases). CDR3 length: 15 amino acids. Germline values: CDR1 SGHRS, CDR2 YFSETQ. V lost 4 bases and J lost 3, with 16 bases in between. CDR3: CASSLTGLGDTEAFF. The CDR3 DNA follows: TGCGCCAGCAGCCTAACAGGGTTAGGTGACACTGAAGCTTTCTTT.

V is TRBV3-1 (or the pseudogene TRBV3-2) and J is TRBJ2-4; perhaps TRBD2 as D (7 bases). The germline CDR1 and CDR2 sequences are LGHDT and YNNKEL (reference sequence). The CDR3 is 15 residues long. V was shortened by 3 bases and J by 1 base, with 10 bases between the two germline ends. The CDR3 loop reads CASSQGGAAKNIQYF. Here the CDR3 DNA reads TGTGCCAGCAGCCAGGGGGGGGCGGCCAAAAACATTCAGTACTTC.

V and J are TRBV29-1 and TRBJ1-6; 8 bases are shared with TRBD1. This CDR3 is 14 amino acids long. In germline, CDR1 is SQVTM, CDR2 ANQGSEA. Trimming removed 7 bases from V and 7 bases from J; junction bases left unmatched: 9. The CDR3 loop is CSARTGGRNSPLHF. Written as DNA, the CDR3 is TGCAGCGCTCGAACAGGGGGAAGGAATTCACCCCTCCACTTT.